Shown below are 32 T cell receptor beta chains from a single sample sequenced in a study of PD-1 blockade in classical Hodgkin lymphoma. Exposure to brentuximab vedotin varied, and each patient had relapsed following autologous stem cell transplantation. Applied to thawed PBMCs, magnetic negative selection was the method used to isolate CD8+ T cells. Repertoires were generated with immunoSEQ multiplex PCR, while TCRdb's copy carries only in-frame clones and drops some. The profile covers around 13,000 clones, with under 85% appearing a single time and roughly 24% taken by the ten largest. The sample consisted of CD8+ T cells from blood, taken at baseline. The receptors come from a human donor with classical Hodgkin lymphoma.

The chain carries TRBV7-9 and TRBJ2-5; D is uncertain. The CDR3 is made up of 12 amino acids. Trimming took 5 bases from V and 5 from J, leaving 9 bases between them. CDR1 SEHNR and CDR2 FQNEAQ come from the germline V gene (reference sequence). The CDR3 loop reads CASSLGWETQYF. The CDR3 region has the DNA TGTGCCAGCAGCCTCGGGTGGGAGACCCAGTACTTC.

Here the CDR3 DNA reads TGCGCCAGCAGTGATTTCAGGGTTGGCTCTACGTACTATGGCTACACCTTC. Amino acid sequence: CASSDFRVGSTYYGYTF. V usage is TRBV10-2 and J usage is TRBJ1-2, with D possibly matching TRBD1 (5 bases). V was trimmed by 3 bases and J by 3 bases, leaving 20 bases between them. The germline gives CDR1 WSHSY, CDR2 SAAADI. This CDR3 has 17 residues.

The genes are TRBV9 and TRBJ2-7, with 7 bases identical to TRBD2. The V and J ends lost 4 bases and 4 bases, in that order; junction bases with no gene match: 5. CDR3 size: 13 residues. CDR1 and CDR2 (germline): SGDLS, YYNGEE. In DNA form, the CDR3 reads TGTGCCAGCAGCCGCGGCGGGGGTTACGAGCAGTACTTC. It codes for CASSRGGGYEQYF. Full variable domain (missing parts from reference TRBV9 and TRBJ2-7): DSGVTQTPKHLITATGQRVTLRCSPRSGDLSVYWYQQSLDQGLQFLIQYYNGEERAKGNILERFSAQQFPDLHSELNLSSLELGDSALYFCASSRGGGYEQYFGPGTRLTVT.

CDR3: CASSFPQGVFTDTQYF. The CDR3 region has the DNA TGTGCCAGCAGCTTCCCGCAGGGGGTCTTCACAGATACGCAGTATTTT. The gene calls are TRBV7-9 and TRBJ2-3; 7 bases are shared with TRBD1. The V gene end was trimmed by 3 bases and the J gene end by 2 bases; junction bases not matched to a gene: 8. This CDR3 contains 16 residues. Looked up from germline, CDR1 is SEHNR and CDR2 is FQNEAQ (reference sequence).

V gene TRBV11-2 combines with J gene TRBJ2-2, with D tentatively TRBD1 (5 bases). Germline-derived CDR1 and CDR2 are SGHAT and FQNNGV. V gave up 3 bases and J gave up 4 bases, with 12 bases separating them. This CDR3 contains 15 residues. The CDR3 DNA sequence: TGTGCCAGCAGCTTCCATAGACAGAGCACCGGGGAGCTGTTTTTT. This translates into CASSFHRQSTGELFF.

Written as DNA, the CDR3 is TGCGCCAGCAGCCCTACGGGACAGGGGGCTATCTGGGAGCAGTACTTC. The encoded protein is CASSPTGQGAIWEQYF. The J gene is TRBJ2-7, the V gene TRBV4-1; 12 bases are a match to TRBD1. V shed 4 bases, J shed 7 bases, and the junction held 11 bases outside the gene matches. This CDR3 region has 16 residues. Germline-derived CDR1 and CDR2 are MGHRA and YSYEKL.

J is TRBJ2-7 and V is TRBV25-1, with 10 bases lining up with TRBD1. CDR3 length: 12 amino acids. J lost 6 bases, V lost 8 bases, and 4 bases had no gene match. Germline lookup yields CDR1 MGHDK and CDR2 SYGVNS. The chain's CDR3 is CASGTGVGEQYF. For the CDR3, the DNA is TGTGCCAGCGGGACAGGGGTGGGCGAGCAGTACTTC.

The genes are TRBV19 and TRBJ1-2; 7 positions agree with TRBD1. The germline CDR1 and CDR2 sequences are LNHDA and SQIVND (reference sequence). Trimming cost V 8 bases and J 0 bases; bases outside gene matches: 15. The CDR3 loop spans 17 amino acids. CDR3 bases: TGTGCCAGTCGGGGTCGACAGGGAATGGGGGCTAACTATGGCTACACCTTC. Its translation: CASRGRQGMGANYGYTF.

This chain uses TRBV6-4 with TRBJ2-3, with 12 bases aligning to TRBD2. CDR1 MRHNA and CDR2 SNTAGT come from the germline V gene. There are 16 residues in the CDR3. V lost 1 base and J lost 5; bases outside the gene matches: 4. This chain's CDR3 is CASSDFLAGGIDTQYF. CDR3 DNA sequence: TGTGCCAGCAGTGACTTTCTAGCGGGGGGGATAGATACGCAGTATTTT.

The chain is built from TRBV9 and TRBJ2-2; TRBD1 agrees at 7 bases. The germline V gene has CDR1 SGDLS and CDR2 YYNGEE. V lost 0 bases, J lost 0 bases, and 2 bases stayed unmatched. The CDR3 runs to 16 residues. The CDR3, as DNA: TGTGCCAGCAGCGTAGGGCAGGGGGCGAACACCGGGGAGCTGTTTTTT. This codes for CASSVGQGANTGELFF.

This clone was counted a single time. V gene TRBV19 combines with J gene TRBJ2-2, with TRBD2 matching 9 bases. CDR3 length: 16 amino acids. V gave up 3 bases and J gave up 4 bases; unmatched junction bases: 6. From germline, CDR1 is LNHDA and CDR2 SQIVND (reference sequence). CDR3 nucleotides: TGTGCCAGTAGTATCCCCGGGACTAGCCTCACCGGGGAGCTGTTTTTT. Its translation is CASSIPGTSLTGELFF.

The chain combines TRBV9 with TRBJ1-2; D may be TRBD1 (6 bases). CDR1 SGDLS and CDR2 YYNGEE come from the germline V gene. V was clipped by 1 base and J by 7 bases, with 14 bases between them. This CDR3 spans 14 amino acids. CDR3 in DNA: TGTGCCAGCAGCGTAAGCCCGGGGGCAGGTGGCTACACCTTC. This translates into CASSVSPGAGGYTF.

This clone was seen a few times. The CDR3 region is CASSLATGGYQPQHF. The CDR3, as DNA: TGTGCCAGTTCTCTCGCGACAGGGGGATATCAGCCCCAGCATTTT. The chain employs TRBV19 and TRBJ1-5; 9 bases fit TRBD1. V was pared by 8 bases and J by 5 bases, with 10 bases of the junction left unmatched. The germline V gene has CDR1 LNHDA and CDR2 SQIVND (reference sequence). The CDR3 runs to 15 residues.

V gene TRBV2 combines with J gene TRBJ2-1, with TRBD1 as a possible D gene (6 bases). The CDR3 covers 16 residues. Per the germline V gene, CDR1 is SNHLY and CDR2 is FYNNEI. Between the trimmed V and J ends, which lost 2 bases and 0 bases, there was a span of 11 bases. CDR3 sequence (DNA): TGTGCCAGCAGTGAAACAGGGATCGGCTCCTACAATGAGCAGTTCTTC. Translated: CASSETGIGSYNEQFF.

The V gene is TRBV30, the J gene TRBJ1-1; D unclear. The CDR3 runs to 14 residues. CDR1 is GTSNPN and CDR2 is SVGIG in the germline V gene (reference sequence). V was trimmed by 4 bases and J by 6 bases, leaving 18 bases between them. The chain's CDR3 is CAWMDGWGIAEAFF. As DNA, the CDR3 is TGTGCCTGGATGGATGGATGGGGTATCGCTGAAGCTTTCTTT.

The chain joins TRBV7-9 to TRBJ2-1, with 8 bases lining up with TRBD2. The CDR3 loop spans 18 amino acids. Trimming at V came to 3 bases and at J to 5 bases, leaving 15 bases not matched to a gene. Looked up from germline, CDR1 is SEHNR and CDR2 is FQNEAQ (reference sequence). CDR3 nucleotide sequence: TGTGCCAGCAGCTTCCTCCTGGGGCGGGGGGCTATAAACAATGAGCAGTTCTTC. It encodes CASSFLLGRGAINNEQFF. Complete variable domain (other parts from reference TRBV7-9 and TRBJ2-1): DTGVSQNPRHKITKRGQNVTFRCDPISEHNRLYWYRQTLGQGPEFLTYFQNEAQLEKSRLLSDRFSAERPKGSFSTLEIQRTEQGDSAMYLCASSFLLGRGAINNEQFFGPGTRLTVL.

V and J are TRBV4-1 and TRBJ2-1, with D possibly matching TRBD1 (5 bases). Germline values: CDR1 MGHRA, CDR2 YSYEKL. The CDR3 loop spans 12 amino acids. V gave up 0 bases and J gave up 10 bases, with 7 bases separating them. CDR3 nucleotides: TGCGCCAGCAGCCAAGAGGCAGGGGAGCAGTTCTTC. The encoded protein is CASSQEAGEQFF.

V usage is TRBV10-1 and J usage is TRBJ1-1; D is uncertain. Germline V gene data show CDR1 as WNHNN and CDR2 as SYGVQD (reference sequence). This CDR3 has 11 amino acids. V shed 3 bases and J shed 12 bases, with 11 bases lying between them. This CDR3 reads CASSDGGYSFF. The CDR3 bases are TGCGCCAGCAGTGATGGAGGGTACTCTTTCTTT.

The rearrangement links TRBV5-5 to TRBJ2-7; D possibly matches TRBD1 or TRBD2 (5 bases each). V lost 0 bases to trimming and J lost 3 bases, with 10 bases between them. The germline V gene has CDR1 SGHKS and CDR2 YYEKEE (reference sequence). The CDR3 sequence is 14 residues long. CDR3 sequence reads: CASSLGEGLYEQYF. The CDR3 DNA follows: TGTGCCAGCAGCTTGGGAGAGGGGCTCTACGAGCAGTACTTC.

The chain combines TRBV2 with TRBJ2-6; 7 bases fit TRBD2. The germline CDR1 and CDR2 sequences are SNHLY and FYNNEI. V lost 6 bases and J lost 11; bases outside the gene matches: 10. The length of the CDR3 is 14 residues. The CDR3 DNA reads TGTGCCAGCAGCACCGGGGAGGGTCCATACGTCCTGACTTTC. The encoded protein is CASSTGEGPYVLTF.

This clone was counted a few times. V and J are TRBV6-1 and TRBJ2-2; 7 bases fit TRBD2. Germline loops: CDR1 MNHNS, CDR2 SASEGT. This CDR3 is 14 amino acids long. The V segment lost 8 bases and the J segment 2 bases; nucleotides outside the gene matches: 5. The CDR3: CASGKRGNTGELFF. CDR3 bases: TGTGCCAGCGGTAAGCGGGGAAACACCGGGGAGCTGTTTTTT.

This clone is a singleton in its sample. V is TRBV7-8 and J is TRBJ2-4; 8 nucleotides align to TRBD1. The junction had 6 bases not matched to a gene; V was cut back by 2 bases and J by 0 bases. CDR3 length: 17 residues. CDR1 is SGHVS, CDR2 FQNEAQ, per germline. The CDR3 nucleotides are TGTGCCAGCAGCTTACCAGGACAGGGTCGAGCCAAAAACATTCAGTACTTC. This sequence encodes CASSLPGQGRAKNIQYF.

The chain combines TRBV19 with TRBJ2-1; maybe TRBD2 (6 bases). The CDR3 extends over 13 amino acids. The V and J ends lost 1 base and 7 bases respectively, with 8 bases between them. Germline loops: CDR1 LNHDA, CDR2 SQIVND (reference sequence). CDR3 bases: TGTGCCAGTAGTATAGTTCGGGGGAATGAGCAGTTCTTC. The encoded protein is CASSIVRGNEQFF.

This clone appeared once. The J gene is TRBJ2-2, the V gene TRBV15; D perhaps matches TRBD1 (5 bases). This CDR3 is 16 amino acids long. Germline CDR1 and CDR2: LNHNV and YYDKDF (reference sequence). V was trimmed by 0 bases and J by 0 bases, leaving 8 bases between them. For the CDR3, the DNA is TGTGCCACCAGCAGAGATAAACAGGCGAACACCGGGGAGCTGTTTTTT. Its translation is CATSRDKQANTGELFF.

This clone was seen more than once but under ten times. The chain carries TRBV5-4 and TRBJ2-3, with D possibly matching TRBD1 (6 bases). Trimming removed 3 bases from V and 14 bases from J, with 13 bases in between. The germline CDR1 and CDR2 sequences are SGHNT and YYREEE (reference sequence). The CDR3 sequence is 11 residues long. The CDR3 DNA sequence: TGTGCCAGCAGCTCGGACAGCCTCCGGTATTTT. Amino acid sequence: CASSSDSLRYF.

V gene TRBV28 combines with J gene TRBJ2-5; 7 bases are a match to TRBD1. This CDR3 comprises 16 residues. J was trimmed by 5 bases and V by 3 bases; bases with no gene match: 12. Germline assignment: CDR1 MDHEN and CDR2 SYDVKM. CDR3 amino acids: CASSFARDRPWETQYF. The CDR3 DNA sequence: TGTGCCAGCAGTTTTGCCCGGGACAGACCCTGGGAGACCCAGTACTTC.

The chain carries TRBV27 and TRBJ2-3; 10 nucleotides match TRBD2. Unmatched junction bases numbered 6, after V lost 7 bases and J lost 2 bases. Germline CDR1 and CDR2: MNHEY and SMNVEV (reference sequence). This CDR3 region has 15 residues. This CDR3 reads CASIPTSGVTDTQYF. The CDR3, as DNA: TGTGCCAGCATCCCTACTAGCGGGGTCACAGATACGCAGTATTTT.

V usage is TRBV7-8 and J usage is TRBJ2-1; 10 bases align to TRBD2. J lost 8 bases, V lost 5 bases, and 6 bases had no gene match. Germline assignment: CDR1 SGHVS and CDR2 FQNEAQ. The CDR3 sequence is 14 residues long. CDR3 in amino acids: CASSGLAGVHEQFF. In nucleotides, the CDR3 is TGTGCCAGCAGCGGGCTAGCGGGGGTCCATGAGCAGTTCTTC.

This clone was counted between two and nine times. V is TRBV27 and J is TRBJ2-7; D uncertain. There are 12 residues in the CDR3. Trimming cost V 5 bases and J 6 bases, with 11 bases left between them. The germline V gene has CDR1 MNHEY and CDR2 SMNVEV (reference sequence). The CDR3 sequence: CASSPPDREQYF. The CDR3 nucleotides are TGTGCCAGCAGTCCCCCCGACCGCGAGCAGTACTTC.

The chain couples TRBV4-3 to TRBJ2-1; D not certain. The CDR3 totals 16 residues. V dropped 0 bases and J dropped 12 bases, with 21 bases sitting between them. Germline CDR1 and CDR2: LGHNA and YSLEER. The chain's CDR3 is CASSQDRSSSPNGQFF. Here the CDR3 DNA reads TGCGCCAGCAGCCAAGATCGTAGTTCTTCCCCCAACGGGCAGTTCTTC.

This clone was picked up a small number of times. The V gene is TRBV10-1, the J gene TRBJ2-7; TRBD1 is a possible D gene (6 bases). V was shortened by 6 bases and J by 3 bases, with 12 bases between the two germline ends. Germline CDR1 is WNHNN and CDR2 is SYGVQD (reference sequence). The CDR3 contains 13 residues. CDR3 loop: CASSDTGFYEQYF. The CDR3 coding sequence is TGCGCCAGCAGCGATACAGGGTTCTACGAGCAGTACTTC.

CDR3 amino acids: CASSQVVGTPSGYTF. The CDR3 DNA is TGTGCCAGCAGCCAAGTAGTAGGGACCCCCTCGGGCTACACCTTC. The gene calls are TRBV4-2 and TRBJ1-2; a possible D gene is TRBD1 (5 bases). V gave up 1 base and J gave up 8 bases, with 17 bases separating them. The CDR3 loop spans 15 amino acids. Germline V CDR1 and CDR2: LGHNA, YNFKEQ.